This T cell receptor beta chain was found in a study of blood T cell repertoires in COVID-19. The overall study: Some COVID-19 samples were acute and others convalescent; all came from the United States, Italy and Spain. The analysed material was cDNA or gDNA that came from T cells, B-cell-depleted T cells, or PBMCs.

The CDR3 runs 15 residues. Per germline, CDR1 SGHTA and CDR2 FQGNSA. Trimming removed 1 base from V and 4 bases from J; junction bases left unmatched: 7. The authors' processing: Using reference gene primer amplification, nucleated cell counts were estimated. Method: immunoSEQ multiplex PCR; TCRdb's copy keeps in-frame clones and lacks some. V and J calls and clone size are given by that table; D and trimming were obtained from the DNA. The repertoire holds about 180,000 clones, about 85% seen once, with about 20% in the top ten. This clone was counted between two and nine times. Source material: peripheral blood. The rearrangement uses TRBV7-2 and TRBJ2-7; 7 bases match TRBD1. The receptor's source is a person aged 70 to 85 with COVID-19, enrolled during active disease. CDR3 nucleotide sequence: TGTGCCAGCAGCTTAGTAGGGGGCGAACGATACGAGCAGTACTTC. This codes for CASSLVGGERYEQYF.